The clone carrying this T cell receptor beta chain has only a few counts. The target antigen is unknown. The identical CDR3 is also encoded by other nucleotide sequences in the sample. Sequenced by immunoSEQ multiplex PCR; TCRdb stores in-frame clones only, minus some. This table has about 73,000 clones, approximately 86% appearing once. The sample is drawn from a study of OX40 agonist ivuxolimab in advanced cancers. Study background: An agonistic anti-OX40 (CD134) antibody, ivuxolimab, was used to treat the patients.

The CDR3 has 15 amino acids. V trimming: 4 bases; J trimming: 4 bases; junction bases outside the gene matches: 6. The germline V gene encodes CDR1 SGHNT and CDR2 YENEEA. Broader study findings: On average, CD8+ T cells had more expanded clones than CD4+.

The rearrangement joins TRBV11-3 to TRBJ2-1; 8 bases match TRBD2. This TCR derives from an adult with an advanced solid tumor such as melanoma, head and neck, liver or kidney cancer. The material sequenced was CD4+ or CD8+ T cells sorted from blood, taken in a trial of the OX40 agonist ivuxolimab. The CDR3 sequence is CASSSLAGGYNEQFF. The CDR3, as DNA: TGTGCCAGCAGCTCGCTAGCGGGTGGATACAATGAGCAGTTCTTC.